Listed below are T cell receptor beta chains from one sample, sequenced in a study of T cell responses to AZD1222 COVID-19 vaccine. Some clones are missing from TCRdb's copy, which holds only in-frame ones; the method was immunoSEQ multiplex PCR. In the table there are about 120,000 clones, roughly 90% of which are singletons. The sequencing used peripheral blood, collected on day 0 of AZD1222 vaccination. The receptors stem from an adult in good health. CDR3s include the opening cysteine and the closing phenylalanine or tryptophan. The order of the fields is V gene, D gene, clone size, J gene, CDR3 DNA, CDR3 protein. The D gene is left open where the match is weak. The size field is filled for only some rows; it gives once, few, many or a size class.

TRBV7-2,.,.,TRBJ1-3,TGTGCCAGCAGCTTAGCGAGGGGCTCTGGAAACACCATATATTTT,CASSLARGSGNTIYF
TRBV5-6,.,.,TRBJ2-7,TGTGCCAGCAGCCTAGGACGACTGGCTAACGAGCAGTACTTC,CASSLGRLANEQYF
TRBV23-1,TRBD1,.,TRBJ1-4,TGCGCCAGCAATAGCCGACAGGGCGGTTTGACTAATGAAAAACTGTTTTTT,CASNSRQGGLTNEKLFF
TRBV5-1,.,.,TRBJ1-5,TGCGCCAGCAGCCCAGATTCAGATCAGCCCCAGCATTTT,CASSPDSDQPQHF
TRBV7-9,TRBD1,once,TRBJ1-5,TGTGCCAGCAGCTTGAGCCGGACAGGGAATAGCAATCAGCCCCAGCATTTT,CASSLSRTGNSNQPQHF
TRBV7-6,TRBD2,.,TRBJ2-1,TGTGCCAGCAGTCCAACCGGGGGGGCGGTTCTATACAATGAGCAGTTCTTC,CASSPTGGAVLYNEQFF
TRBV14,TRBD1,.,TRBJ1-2,TGTGCCAGCAGCCTTACAGGACAGGGTGGCTATGGCTACACCTTC,CASSLTGQGGYGYTF
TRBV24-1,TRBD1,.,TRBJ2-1,TGTGCCACCAGTGATACGGGACAGGGGGATCACAATGAGCAGTTCTTC,CATSDTGQGDHNEQFF
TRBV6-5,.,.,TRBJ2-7,TGTGCCAGCTCCCAAAAGGCGGGTGATACCTACGAGCAGTACTTC,CASSQKAGDTYEQYF
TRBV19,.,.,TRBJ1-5,TGTGCCAGTAGTTTCGGACAGTCCAGCATAAATCAGCCCCAGCATTTT,CASSFGQSSINQPQHF
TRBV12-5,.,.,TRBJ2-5,TGTGCTAGTGGTTCTGGCGTTTCGGAGACCCAGTACTTC,CASGSGVSETQYF
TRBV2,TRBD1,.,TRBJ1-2,TGTGCCAGCAGGGTAGACAGGGTTGGGTATGGCTACACCTTC,CASRVDRVGYGYTF
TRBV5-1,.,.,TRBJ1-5,TGCGCCAGCAGCTTGGGGACAGCTAGCAATCAGCCCCAGCATTTT,CASSLGTASNQPQHF
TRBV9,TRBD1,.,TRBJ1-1,TGTGCCAGCAGCGTCTCCTTAGGGGGCGCGGGAACTGAAGCTTTCTTT,CASSVSLGGAGTEAFF
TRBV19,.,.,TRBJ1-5,TGTGCCAGTAACCTCCTGGCGGGCAATCAGCCCCAGCATTTT,CASNLLAGNQPQHF
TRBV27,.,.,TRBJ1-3,TGTGCCAGCAGTTTTTTCGCGGGGGGCACCATATATTTT,CASSFFAGGTIYF
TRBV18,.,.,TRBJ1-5,TGTGCCAGCTCAACGGGACGGGTTCAGCCCCAGCATTTT,CASSTGRVQPQHF
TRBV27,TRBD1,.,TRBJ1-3,TGTGCCAGCAGTTTATCGTACAGGGGCATCTCTGGAAACACCATATATTTT,CASSLSYRGISGNTIYF
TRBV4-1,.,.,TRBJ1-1,TGCGCCAGCAGCTCTCCCAGGGGAAAGCACACTGAAGCTTTCTTT,CASSSPRGKHTEAFF
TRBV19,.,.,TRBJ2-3,TGTGCCTCAAGGCCGGGGGCCCTACTCTCCACAGATACGCAGTATTTT,CASRPGALLSTDTQYF
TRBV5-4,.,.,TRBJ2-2,TGTGCCAGCAGCTTGGGGGGGCGCAGCACCGGGGAGCTGTTTTTT,CASSLGGRSTGELFF
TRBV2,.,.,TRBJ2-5,TGTGCCAGCAGTTCTCTAAGAGAAGAGACCCAGTACTTC,CASSSLREETQYF
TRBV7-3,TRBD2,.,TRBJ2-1,TGTGCCAGCAGCTTACCCCGGACTAGCGGGGGGAGGGGTGAGCAGTTCTTC,CASSLPRTSGGRGEQFF
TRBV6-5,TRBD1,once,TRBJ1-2,TGTGCCAGCAGTTTGACAGGGGGGCATGGCTACACCTTC,CASSLTGGHGYTF
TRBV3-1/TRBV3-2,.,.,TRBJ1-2,TGTGCCAGCAGCCAAGATGTCTCAGGGTTGAATCATGGCTACACCTTC,CASSQDVSGLNHGYTF
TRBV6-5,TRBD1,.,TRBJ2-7,TGTGCCAGCCGAAGACAGGGGGCAGGCGAGCAGTACTTC,CASRRQGAGEQYF
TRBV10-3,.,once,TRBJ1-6,TGTGCCATCAGTGAGTCTGAGGGATTGGGTTCACCCCTCCACTTT,CAISESEGLGSPLHF
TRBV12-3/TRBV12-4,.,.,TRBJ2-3,TGTGCCAGCAGGCCCTCTATGGGGGACGCGCAGTATTTT,CASRPSMGDAQYF
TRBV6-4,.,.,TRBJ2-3,TGTGCCAGCAAGGATTTAACCACAGATACGCAGTATTTT,CASKDLTTDTQYF